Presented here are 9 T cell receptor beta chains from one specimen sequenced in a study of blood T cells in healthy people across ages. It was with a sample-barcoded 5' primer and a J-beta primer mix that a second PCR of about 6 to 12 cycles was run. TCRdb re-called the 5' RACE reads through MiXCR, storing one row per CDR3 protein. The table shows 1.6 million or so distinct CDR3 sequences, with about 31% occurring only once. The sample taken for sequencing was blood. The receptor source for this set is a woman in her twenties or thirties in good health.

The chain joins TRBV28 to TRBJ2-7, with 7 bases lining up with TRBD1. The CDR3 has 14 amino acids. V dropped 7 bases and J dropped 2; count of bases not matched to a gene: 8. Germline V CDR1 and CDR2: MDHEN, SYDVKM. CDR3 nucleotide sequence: TGTGCCAGCATGAAAACAGGGGCCACCTACGAGCAGTACTTC. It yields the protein CASMKTGATYEQYF.

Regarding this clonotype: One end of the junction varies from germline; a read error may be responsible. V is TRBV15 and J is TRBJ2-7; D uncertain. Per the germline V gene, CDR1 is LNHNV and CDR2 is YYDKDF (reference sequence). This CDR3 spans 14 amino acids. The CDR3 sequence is CATRRYTNSYERYF. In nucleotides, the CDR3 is TGTGCCACCAGACGGTACACGAACTCCTACGAGCGGTACTTC.

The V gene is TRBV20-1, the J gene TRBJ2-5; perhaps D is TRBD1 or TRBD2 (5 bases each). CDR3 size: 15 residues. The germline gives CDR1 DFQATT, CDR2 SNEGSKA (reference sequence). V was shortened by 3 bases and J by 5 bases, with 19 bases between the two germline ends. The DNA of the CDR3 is TGCAGTGCTAGTTCCCCCCGGGACCACGCGGAGACCCAGTACTTC. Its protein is CSASSPRDHAETQYF.

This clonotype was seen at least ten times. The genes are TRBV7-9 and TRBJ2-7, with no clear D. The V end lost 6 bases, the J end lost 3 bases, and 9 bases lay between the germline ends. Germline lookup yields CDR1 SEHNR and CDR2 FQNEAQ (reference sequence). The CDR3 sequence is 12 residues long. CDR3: CASSHLNYEQYF. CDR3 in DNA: TGTGCCAGCAGTCATCTGAACTACGAGCAGTACTTC.

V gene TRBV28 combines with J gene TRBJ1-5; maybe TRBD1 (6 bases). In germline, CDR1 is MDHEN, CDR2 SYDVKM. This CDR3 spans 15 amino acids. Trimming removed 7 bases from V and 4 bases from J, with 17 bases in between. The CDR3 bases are TGTGCCAGCACCTTCCTGGGGGGCGGGAATCAGCCCCAGCATTTT. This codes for CASTFLGGGNQPQHF.

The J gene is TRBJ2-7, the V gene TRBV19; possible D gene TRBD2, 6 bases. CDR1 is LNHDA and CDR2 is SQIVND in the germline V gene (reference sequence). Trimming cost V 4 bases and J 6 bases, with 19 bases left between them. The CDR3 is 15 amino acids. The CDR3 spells CASSNLMEGRSEQYF. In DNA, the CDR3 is TGTGCCAGTAGTAATCTCATGGAGGGGAGGTCCGAGCAGTACTTC.

For the CDR3, the DNA is TGCAGTGCGCCCCGGACTAGCGCGGATACCTACGAGCAGTACTTC. Amino acid sequence: CSAPRTSADTYEQYF. This rearrangement joins TRBV20-1 to TRBJ2-7; 9 bases are a match to TRBD2. The length of the CDR3 is 15 residues. Per germline, CDR1 DFQATT and CDR2 SNEGSKA (reference sequence). With V trimmed by 6 bases and J by 2 bases, 11 bases remained unmatched.

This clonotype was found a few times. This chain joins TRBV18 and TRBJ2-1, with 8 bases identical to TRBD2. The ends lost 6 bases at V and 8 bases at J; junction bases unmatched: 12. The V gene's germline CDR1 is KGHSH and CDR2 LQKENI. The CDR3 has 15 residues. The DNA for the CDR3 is TGTGCCAGCTCCCCGACTAGCGACAAGCGTGATGAGCAGTTCTTC. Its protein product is CASSPTSDKRDEQFF. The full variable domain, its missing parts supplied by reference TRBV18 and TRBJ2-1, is NAGVMQNPRHLVRRRGQEARLRCSPMKGHSHVYWYRQLPEEGLKFMVYLQKENIIDESGMPKERFSAEFPKEGPSILRIQQVVRGDSAAYFCASSPTSDKRDEQFFGPGTRLTVL.

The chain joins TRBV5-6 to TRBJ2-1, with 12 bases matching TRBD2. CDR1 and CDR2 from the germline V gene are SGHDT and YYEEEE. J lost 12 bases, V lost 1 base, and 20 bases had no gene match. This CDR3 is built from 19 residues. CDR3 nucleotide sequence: TGTGCCAGCAGCTTGAGACAGTTCCTAGCGGGAGGGCCGTCGGATGGGCAGTTCTTC. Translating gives CASSLRQFLAGGPSDGQFF.